Sequencing of this TCR beta chain was carried out in a study of CD8 T cells in Susac syndrome. Random hexamers served to reverse transcribe roughly 0.5 to 1 ug RNA. TCRdb re-analysed the immunoSEQ multiplex PCR reads in MiXCR, keeping a single row per CDR3 protein. The data show some 130,000 distinct CDR3 sequences, 95% seen once. The V gene end was trimmed by 5 bases and the J gene end by 4 bases; junction bases not matched to a gene: 6. Per germline, CDR1 SEHNR and CDR2 FQNEAQ (reference sequence). The CDR3 is 14 residues long. Sequencing input: CD8+ T cells from PBMCs. This receptor was taken from a human donor with Susac syndrome. This rearrangement joins TRBV7-9 to TRBJ1-2, with TRBD1 matching 8 bases. CDR3 residues: CASSPLDRAYGYTF. CDR3 nucleotides: TGTGCCAGCAGCCCATTGGACAGGGCCTATGGCTACACCTTC.